This T cell receptor (beta chain) came from a study of metastatic and nonmetastatic thyroid tumors. All patients were untreated before thyroid surgery. General study findings and limits: In both blood and tumor samples, TCR beta diversity was reported significantly higher for malignant than benign nodules.

V shed 0 bases, J shed 3 bases, and the junction held 7 bases outside the gene matches. The CDR3 covers 17 residues. Germline CDR1 is MNHEY and CDR2 is SVGAGI. At least ten counts were recorded for this clone. The target antigen is unknown. Authors' analysis steps: Variation in CDR3 across clinicopathological groups served as the basis for constructing a distant-metastasis classifier in papillary thyroid cancer. TCRdb re-called clones via MiXCR from the PCR reads. TCRdb's processing, not the study's, gives the V and J calls here. This repertoire shows over 40,000 clones, around 10% found once; its top ten account for 20% to 25%.

The genes are TRBV6-5 and TRBJ1-4; 7 nucleotides align to TRBD1. The clonotype was recovered from a female donor with papillary thyroid cancer or a benign thyroid nodule (not recorded which). Some clones in this sample may be carry-over from other donors' samples. Sequencing was carried out using blood. The CDR3 here is CASSYSPNRGANEKLFF. The CDR3 coding sequence is TGTGCCAGCAGTTACTCGCCCAACAGGGGCGCTAATGAAAAACTGTTTTTT.